The next 27 T cell receptor beta chains were all read from a single sample in a study of STAT5B mutations in CD4+ large granular lymphocyte leukemia. TCRdb keeps only in-frame clones here, not all; method: immunoSEQ multiplex PCR. The profile shows around 32,000 clones, roughly two thirds of them singletons. The sequencing sample was made of CD4+ T cells from blood buffy coats. The origin of the receptors is a human donor in good health.

The rearrangement joins TRBV6-1 to TRBJ1-1; a possible D gene is TRBD1 (5 bases). The CDR3 extends over 13 amino acids. Per germline, CDR1 MNHNS and CDR2 SASEGT. V gave up 2 bases and J gave up 4 bases, with 8 bases separating them. As DNA, the CDR3 is TGTGCCAGCAGTGAAATCGGGGGCACTGAAGCTTTCTTT. Translation: CASSEIGGTEAFF.

This clone has only one observation. This rearrangement joins TRBV18 to TRBJ2-5; possibly TRBD1 or TRBD2 for D (5 bases each). Trimming left V 3 bases short and J 2 bases short, with 13 bases between. From germline, CDR1 is KGHSH and CDR2 LQKENI. The CDR3 totals 15 residues. CDR3 sequence: CASSPLPGRQETQYF. The CDR3 region has the DNA TGTGCCAGCTCACCCTTGCCGGGGCGACAAGAGACCCAGTACTTC.

This rearrangement joins TRBV11-2 to TRBJ2-5, with TRBD2 as a possible D gene (5 bases). This CDR3 spans 18 amino acids. Germline V gene lookup returns CDR1 SGHAT and CDR2 FQNNGV. V gave up 1 base and J gave up 1 base, with 19 bases separating them. CDR3 nucleotides: TGTGCCAGCAGCTTAGGACGGGGTGCGGGTAGCCGCCAAGAGACCCAGTACTTC. Protein: CASSLGRGAGSRQETQYF.

Regarding this clone: The sample carries other DNA sequences with the same CDR3. This chain joins TRBV15 and TRBJ1-2; TRBD1 agrees at 10 bases. Trimming took 3 bases from V and 8 from J; bases not matched to a gene: 15. Germline CDR1 and CDR2: LNHNV and YYDKDF (reference sequence). The CDR3 is made up of 17 amino acids. The CDR3 DNA is TGTGCCACCAGCAGGGATAGGGGACAGGGGAGTAGGAAGGGCTACACCTTC. This gives the protein CATSRDRGQGSRKGYTF.

The rearrangement links TRBV29-1 to TRBJ1-1, with TRBD1 matching over 12 bases. The length of the CDR3 is 13 residues. V shed 7 bases, J shed 4 bases, and the junction held 4 bases outside the gene matches. From germline, CDR1 is SQVTM and CDR2 ANQGSEA. The DNA for the CDR3 is TGCAGCGCACTGGGACAGGGGGCCACTGAAGCTTTCTTT. Protein sequence: CSALGQGATEAFF.

This chain links TRBV6-1 with TRBJ1-2, with D uncertain. Germline CDR1 reads MNHNS; CDR2 reads SASEGT. The CDR3 sequence is 13 residues long. Trimming took 10 bases from V and 7 from J, leaving 19 bases between them. CDR3 sequence: CATEIWEESGYTF. As DNA, the CDR3 is TGTGCCACCGAGATCTGGGAAGAAAGTGGCTACACCTTC.

This clone was counted a few times. The V call is TRBV28, the J call TRBJ1-5; 8 nucleotides match TRBD1. J was trimmed by 2 bases and V by 6 bases; bases with no gene match: 3. CDR1 MDHEN and CDR2 SYDVKM come from the germline V gene. The CDR3 contains 14 residues. CDR3 protein: CASRTQGGNQPQHF. CDR3 nucleotides: TGTGCCAGCAGAACACAGGGGGGCAATCAGCCCCAGCATTTT.

This clone was seen only a few times. The rearrangement links TRBV4-2 to TRBJ1-1, with unresolved D. CDR1 and CDR2 (germline): LGHNA, YNFKEQ. V lost 0 bases and J 10 bases, leaving 15 bases between the germline ends. This CDR3 is 14 amino acids long. Here the CDR3 DNA reads TGTGCCAGCAGCCAAGATCTTCTGGCAACCCTAGCTTTCTTT. Amino acids: CASSQDLLATLAFF.

The J gene is TRBJ2-3, the V gene TRBV9, with a weak D call TRBD2 (6 bases). Looked up from germline, CDR1 is SGDLS and CDR2 is YYNGEE. CDR3 length equals 16 residues. V lost 0 bases, J lost 1 base, and 12 bases lay in between. This chain's CDR3 is CASSVGGTSRTDTQYF. In DNA, the CDR3 is TGTGCCAGCAGCGTAGGCGGGACTTCACGCACAGATACGCAGTATTTT.

CDR3 region: CASSEIVLGGPYEQYF. Written as DNA, the CDR3 is TGTGCCAGCAGTGAAATAGTCTTGGGAGGCCCCTACGAGCAGTACTTC. The chain uses TRBV2 and TRBJ2-7, with D possibly matching TRBD2 (6 bases). From germline, CDR1 is SNHLY and CDR2 FYNNEI. The CDR3 loop spans 16 amino acids. V shed 2 bases and J shed 2 bases, with 16 bases lying between them.

Only one count was recorded for this clone. This chain uses TRBV11-1 with TRBJ2-1, with 7 nucleotides matching TRBD1. The V gene's germline CDR1 is SGHAT and CDR2 FQDESV (reference sequence). This CDR3 region has 15 residues. V was clipped by 4 bases and J by 4 bases; unmatched bases: 7. The CDR3 sequence is CASSSGQEFYNEQFF. The CDR3 nucleotides are TGTGCCAGCAGCTCCGGACAGGAGTTTTACAATGAGCAGTTCTTC.

This clone showed up just a few times. V and J are TRBV5-5 and TRBJ1-2; maybe TRBD1 (5 bases). Germline-derived CDR1 and CDR2 are SGHKS and YYEKEE (reference sequence). Trimming took off 1 base at V and 7 bases at J, with 11 bases between the two ends. This CDR3 is 13 amino acids long. The CDR3 DNA is TGTGCCAGCAGCTTGCAGGGCCTCCCTGGCTACACCTTC. Protein product: CASSLQGLPGYTF.

Written as DNA, the CDR3 is TGCGCAACCGCGGGGGAACCTGGGGCCAACGTCCTGACTTTC. It is translated as CATAGEPGANVLTF. The chain carries TRBV5-1 and TRBJ2-6; 7 bases are a match to TRBD2. CDR1 is SGHRS, CDR2 YFSETQ, per germline. The CDR3 sequence is 14 residues long. Filled out from reference TRBV5-1 and TRBJ2-6, the complete variable domain reads KAGVTQTPRYLIKTRGQQVTLSCSPISGHRSVSWYQQTPGQGLQFLFEYFSETQRNKGNFPGRFSGRQFSNSRSEMNVSTLELGDSALYLCATAGEPGANVLTFGAGSRLTVL.

The J gene is TRBJ2-7, the V gene TRBV10-2; 7 nucleotides line up with TRBD2. Germline CDR1 is WSHSY and CDR2 is SAAADI. J gave up 4 bases and V 7 bases, and 7 bases lay outside the gene matches. The CDR3 has 13 residues. The CDR3 coding sequence is TGCGCCAGCACGCGACTGCGGGGGTACGAGCAGTACTTC. Translation gives CASTRLRGYEQYF.

The chain has TRBV30 and TRBJ2-2; TRBD1 matches 9 bases. Germline V gives CDR1 GTSNPN, CDR2 SVGIG (reference sequence). Unmatched junction bases numbered 7, after V lost 2 bases and J lost 6 bases. The CDR3 spans 15 residues. CDR3 sequence: CAWSQGQGSAGELFF. The CDR3 nucleotides read TGTGCCTGGAGTCAAGGACAGGGGTCGGCCGGGGAGCTGTTTTTT.

In this sample, this clone turned up once. CDR3 in amino acids: CSVDLDRGLYGYTF. In DNA, the CDR3 is TGCAGCGTTGACCTAGACAGAGGGTTGTATGGCTACACCTTC. The J gene is TRBJ1-2, the V gene TRBV29-1; possibly TRBD1 for D (5 bases). The CDR3 is made up of 14 amino acids. In germline, CDR1 is SQVTM, CDR2 ANQGSEA. V was pared by 3 bases and J by 5 bases, with 16 bases between. Together with reference TRBV29-1 and TRBJ1-2, the CDR3 gives the full variable domain: SAVISQKPSRDICQRGTSLTIQCQVDSQVTMMFWYRQQPGQSLTLIATANQGSEATYESGFVIDKFPISRPNLTFSTLTVSNMSPEDSSIYLCSVDLDRGLYGYTFGSGTRLTVV.

The V and J genes are TRBV7-2 and TRBJ1-2, with D tentatively TRBD1 (5 bases). Trimming took 5 bases from V and 8 from J, leaving 9 bases between them. CDR1 SGHTA and CDR2 FQGNSA come from the germline V gene. The CDR3 length is 11 residues. The CDR3 loop reads CASSPGQGYTF. The CDR3 DNA is TGTGCCAGCAGCCCAGGACAAGGCTACACCTTC.

This clone appeared a single time. The chain carries TRBV25-1 and TRBJ1-1; TRBD1 agrees at 8 bases. The CDR3 has 16 residues. Germline V CDR1 and CDR2: MGHDK, SYGVNS. J lost 0 bases, V lost 4 bases, and 7 bases had no gene match. Here the CDR3 DNA reads TGTGCCAGCAGTGGATGGACAGGGCCCATGAACACTGAAGCTTTCTTT. Translated: CASSGWTGPMNTEAFF.

This clone was recorded a few times. V gene TRBV6-1 combines with J gene TRBJ1-2; tentatively, D is TRBD1 (6 bases). This CDR3 spans 14 amino acids. Trimming left V 4 bases short and J 7 bases short, with 16 bases between. The germline V gene encodes CDR1 MNHNS and CDR2 SASEGT. The CDR3, as DNA: TGTGCCAGCAGTGCCGATACAGGGTTGTCTGGCTACACCTTC. Translation: CASSADTGLSGYTF.

The chain is built from TRBV2 and TRBJ2-7, with a weak D call TRBD1 (6 bases). The CDR3 is 16 residues long. The V gene lost 7 bases and the J gene lost 2 bases, with 21 bases spanning the gap. Germline loops: CDR1 SNHLY, CDR2 FYNNEI. In DNA, the CDR3 is TGTGCCAGCATACCAGGGTCCGGTGCAGGGGCCTACGAGCAGTACTTC. Translating gives CASIPGSGAGAYEQYF.

The V call is TRBV11-2, the J call TRBJ2-5, with 9 bases identical to TRBD1. CDR3 length equals 17 residues. The V segment lost 2 bases and the J segment 2 bases; nucleotides outside the gene matches: 9. CDR1 SGHAT and CDR2 FQNNGV come from the germline V gene. DNA for the CDR3: TGTGCCAGCAGCTTAAGGGACAGGGTCGGGAGGCAAGAGACCCAGTACTTC. It specifies CASSLRDRVGRQETQYF.

The chain recombines TRBV28 with TRBJ2-3, with a weak D call TRBD2 (6 bases). In germline, CDR1 is MDHEN, CDR2 SYDVKM. Trimming took 9 bases from V and 1 from J, leaving 17 bases between them. CDR3 length equals 15 residues. The CDR3 is CASGGFVVGTDTQYF. The CDR3 DNA reads as TGTGCCAGTGGAGGGTTCGTCGTGGGCACAGATACGCAGTATTTT.

The gene calls are TRBV9 and TRBJ1-1, with D unresolved. V lost 8 bases and J lost 4, with 12 bases in between. Germline-derived CDR1 and CDR2 are SGDLS and YYNGEE. This CDR3 is 12 amino acids long. CDR3 DNA: TGTGCCAGTTCGGGAGGAAGCACTGAAGCTTTCTTT. Amino acids: CASSGGSTEAFF.

The chain recombines TRBV9 with TRBJ2-3, with 9 bases identical to TRBD1. The germline CDR1 and CDR2 sequences are SGDLS and YYNGEE. The V gene end was trimmed by 3 bases and the J gene end by 3 bases; junction bases not matched to a gene: 2. The CDR3 length is 14 residues. DNA of the CDR3: TGTGCCAGCAGCGGAGGACAGGGGACAGATACGCAGTATTTT. Translated, it gives CASSGGQGTDTQYF.

The CDR3 coding sequence is TGTGCCTGGAGTGTACAGGGCTGGGACCCAAGTGAAGCCAAAAACATTCAGTACTTC. Encoded protein: CAWSVQGWDPSEAKNIQYF. This chain joins TRBV30 and TRBJ2-4; maybe TRBD1 (6 bases). V gave up 0 bases and J gave up 0 bases, with 21 bases separating them. The V gene's germline CDR1 is GTSNPN and CDR2 SVGIG (reference sequence). The CDR3 extends over 19 amino acids.

The chain carries TRBV7-8 and TRBJ2-7, with 11 bases identical to TRBD2. Judging by the DNA end, TRBJ2-1 fits better; the J call may be wrong. Germline CDR1 reads SGHVS; CDR2 reads FQNEAQ. The CDR3 has 16 residues. The CDR3 region has the DNA TGTGCCAGCAGCTTACAAACTAGCGGGGGCCACAATGAGCAGTTCTTC. Its translation: CASSLQTSGGHNEQFF.

This clone was seen a single time. V is TRBV5-8 and J is TRBJ2-5, with unresolved D. The CDR3 contains 13 residues. V gave up 0 bases and J gave up 7 bases, with 10 bases separating them. The germline V gene has CDR1 SGHTS and CDR2 YDEGEE. In DNA form, the CDR3 reads TGTGCCAGCAGCTTGGATCGCCTAGGGACCCAGTACTTC. This translates into CASSLDRLGTQYF.